Sequencing of this T cell receptor beta chain was carried out in a study of T cell repertoires in cytomegalovirus infection. Details on this clonotype: Its target is not known.

V shed 7 bases and J 8 bases; nucleotides not matched to a gene: 11. The CDR3 loop spans 15 amino acids. The germline gives CDR1 MNHEY, CDR2 SMNVEV (reference sequence). A single record per CDR3 protein comes from TCRdb applying MiXCR to the reads. The data contain about 920,000 distinct CDR3 sequences, less than 40% of them seen just once; the ten biggest clones take up roughly an eighth. The chain links TRBV27 to TRBJ1-4; TRBD1 agrees at 9 bases. Sequencing used cultured CD8+ T cells from PBMCs, obtained from culture after CMV antigen stimulation. The sequence was obtained from a human donor in good health (CMV status not recorded). Some clones in this sample may be carry-over from other donors' samples. CDR3 DNA sequence: TGTGCCAGCACTGGAACAGGGGGCTCTAGGGAAAAACTGTTTTTT. Its protein product is CASTGTGGSREKLFF.